The subject of this entry is one T cell receptor (beta chain). This clonotype has only a few counts. No cognate antigen has been identified for it. No much larger clone exists at a distance of one base, and base qualities are not known. The CDR3 covers 15 residues, taking in both the cysteine and the phenylalanine. The sequence is cut down to CDR3 DNA, 45 bases in frame from base 1. For CDR1 and CDR2, the germline V gene (reference sequence) lists SEHNR and FQNEAQ. V gives up 4 bases and J gives up 8 bases, and the segment between their germline ends measures 19 bases. The data derive from a study of T cell repertoires in cytomegalovirus infection (dated by TCRdb to between 2017 and 2020). Looking at the study overall: Donor HLA type was relevant to the analysis, as public TCR beta signatures indicated carriage of CMV infection together with the matching HLA type.

Sequencing was carried out with an Illumina HiSeq 1500. In-frame beta chains were kept once TCRdb had trimmed the public reads at Q25 with fastp and called clones with MiXCR. A single entry per CDR3 protein holds the most common genes and DNA from its merged rows. In this sample the table shows about 680,000 distinct CDR3 sequences, about 24% of which occur a single time. The top ten constitute under 8.5% of the sample. The paper as a whole reports these results and caveats: The ex vivo response was dominated by HLA-C-restricted CMV-specific TCR beta clonotypes, which also provided the single most frequent clonotype in two of eight donors. In both this cohort and an independent approximately 350-donor cohort, the cumulative frequency of public TCR beta family members distinguished carriers of CMV infection plus the relevant HLA type.

The TCR was taken from a human donor in good health (CMV status not recorded). Some clones in this sample may be carry-over from other donors' samples. The rearranged segments are TRBV7-9 and TRBJ2-3; the D gene is possibly TRBD2, with 6 bases matching. Sequenced sample: CD8+ T cells from PBMCs. The bases read TGTGCCAGCAGCTCGGGGCGGGGCCCTGTTGGTACGCAGTATTTT. Translation gives CASSSGRGPVGTQYF.